This T cell receptor beta chain was documented in a study of blood T cell repertoires in COVID-19. Only in-frame clones appear in the TCRdb table, and some are missing; sequencing was by immunoSEQ multiplex PCR. The sample consists of approximately 100,000 clones, around 90% of them appearing once. Sequencing input: peripheral blood. The origin of this receptor is a human donor in a cohort sampled during active COVID-19.

CDR3 sequence reads: CASSILRSTDTQYF. CDR3 in DNA: TGTGCCAGCAGCATCCTGAGGAGCACAGATACGCAGTATTTT. This chain joins TRBV11-3 and TRBJ2-3; no clear D. The CDR3 length is 14 residues. V dropped 5 bases and J dropped 0 bases, with 9 bases sitting between them. Per the germline V gene, CDR1 is SGHNT and CDR2 is YENEEA.